These T cell receptor beta chains were read from a single sample in a study of T cell repertoires in cytomegalovirus infection. TCRdb itself ran the reads through MiXCR, one entry per CDR3 protein. The table includes under 70,000 distinct CDR3 sequences, about 30% detected once. Their antigens are not known. What was sequenced was PBMCs, sequenced either directly or after in vitro stimulation (not recorded which). These receptors originate from a human donor in good health (CMV status not recorded). Some clones in this sample may be carry-over from other donors' samples. CDR3s include the opening cysteine and the closing phenylalanine or tryptophan. A D gene is named only where the DNA matches it firmly. Clone size is stated in some rows and not others, as once, few, many or a class when expanded.

clone size | J gene | D gene | V gene | CDR3 protein | CDR3 DNA
. | TRBJ2-1 | . | TRBV2 | CASSFRRSSYNEQFF | TGTGCCAGCAGCTTCAGGAGGAGCTCCTACAATGAGCAGTTCTTC
few | TRBJ2-3 | . | TRBV20-1 | CSASSGVGDTQYF | TGCAGTGCTAGTTCCGGGGTGGGGGATACGCAGTATTTT
. | TRBJ2-1 | . | TRBV12-3/TRBV12-4 | CASSFYGVVGYNEQFF | TGTGCCAGCAGTTTTTACGGGGTGGTGGGCTACAATGAGCAGTTCTTC
few | TRBJ2-7 | TRBD1 | TRBV11-2 | CASSLEGTGAYEQYF | TGTGCCAGCAGCTTAGAAGGGACAGGGGCCTACGAGCAGTACTTC
. | TRBJ2-5 | TRBD2 | TRBV20-1 | CSALAGGPETQYF | TGCAGTGCTCTAGCGGGAGGGCCAGAGACCCAGTACTTC
. | TRBJ2-3 | TRBD1 | TRBV7-2 | CASSPRDRGPTDTQYF | TGTGCCAGCAGCCCAAGGGACAGGGGGCCAACAGATACGCAGTATTTT
. | TRBJ1-2 | . | TRBV7-9 | CASQPSVFVYGYTF | TGTGCCAGCCAACCGTCCGTTTTCGTCTATGGCTACACCTTC
. | TRBJ1-1 | . | TRBV12-3/TRBV12-4 | CASSLAGASAEAFF | TGTGCCAGCAGTTTAGCGGGGGCCAGCGCTGAAGCTTTCTTT
. | TRBJ2-3 | . | TRBV20-1 | CSAKGGTDTQYF | TGCAGTGCTAAGGGGGGCACAGATACGCAGTATTTT
. | TRBJ2-3 | TRBD2 | TRBV15 | CATSHTSGGAKDTQYF | TGTGCCACCAGCCATACTAGCGGGGGGGCCAAAGATACGCAGTATTTT
. | TRBJ1-2 | . | TRBV12-3/TRBV12-4 | CASSLAHGYTF | TGTGCCAGCAGTTTAGCGCACGGCTACACCTTC
. | TRBJ1-6 | . | TRBV20-1 | CSASGVRDNSPLHF | TGCAGTGCCTCAGGGGTTCGGGATAATTCACCCCTCCACTTT
few | TRBJ2-7 | TRBD2 | TRBV7-8 | CASSWGTTVYEQYF | TGTGCCAGCAGCTGGGGGACTACCGTCTACGAGCAGTACTTC
. | TRBJ2-3 | . | TRBV3-1 | CASSQDRGTQYF | TGTGCCAGCAGCCAAGATAGGGGTACGCAGTATTTT
few | TRBJ2-5 | . | TRBV7-2 | CASSLTRETQYF | TGTGCCAGCAGCCTCACAAGAGAGACCCAGTACTTC
. | TRBJ1-5 | . | TRBV6-1 | CASSDRGQPQHF | TGTGCCAGCAGTGACAGGGGTCAGCCCCAGCATTTT
few | TRBJ2-3 | TRBD2 | TRBV12-3/TRBV12-4 | CASSARSGIGDTQYF | TGTGCCAGCAGTGCCCGTAGCGGGATTGGAGATACGCAGTATTTT